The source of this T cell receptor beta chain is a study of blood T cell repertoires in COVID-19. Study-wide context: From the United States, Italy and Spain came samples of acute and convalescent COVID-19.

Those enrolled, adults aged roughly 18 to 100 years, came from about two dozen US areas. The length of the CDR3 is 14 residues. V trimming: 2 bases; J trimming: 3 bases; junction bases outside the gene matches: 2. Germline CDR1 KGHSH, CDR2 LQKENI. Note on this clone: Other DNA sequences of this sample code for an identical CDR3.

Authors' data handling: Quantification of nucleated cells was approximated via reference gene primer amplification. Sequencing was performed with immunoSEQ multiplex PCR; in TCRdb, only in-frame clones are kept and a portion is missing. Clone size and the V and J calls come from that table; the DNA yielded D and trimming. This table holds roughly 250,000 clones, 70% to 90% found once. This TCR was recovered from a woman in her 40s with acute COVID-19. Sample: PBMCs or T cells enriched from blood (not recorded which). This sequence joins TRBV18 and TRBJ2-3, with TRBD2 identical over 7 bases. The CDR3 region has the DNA TGTGCCAGCTCACCATCGGGGGGAACAGATACGCAGTATTTT. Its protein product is CASSPSGGTDTQYF.